A single sample is the source of the 26 T cell receptor beta chains below, sequenced in a study of cytomegalovirus exposure and HLA in healthy donors. The primer mix had 60 Vbeta and 13 Jbeta primers. Only in-frame clones appear in the TCRdb table, and some are missing; sequencing was by immunoSEQ multiplex PCR. The repertoire table contains about 88,000 clones. Input material: PBMCs. These TCRs come from a girl between 5 and 17 years old in good health and CMV-seropositive.

The chain couples TRBV27 to TRBJ2-7; 9 nucleotides align to TRBD1. CDR1 is MNHEY and CDR2 is SMNVEV in the germline V gene (reference sequence). Trimming at V came to 5 bases and at J to 3 bases, leaving 5 bases not matched to a gene. This CDR3 is 14 amino acids long. Written as DNA, the CDR3 is TGTGCCAGCAGTCCTGGACAGGGGATCTACGAGCAGTACTTC. This translates into CASSPGQGIYEQYF.

V gene TRBV9 combines with J gene TRBJ1-2, with 7 bases that match TRBD1. Trimming at V came to 3 bases and at J to 4 bases, leaving 0 bases not matched to a gene. This CDR3 is 12 amino acids long. Germline V CDR1 and CDR2: SGDLS, YYNGEE. CDR3 in amino acids: CASSGQGYGYTF. CDR3 DNA sequence: TGTGCCAGCAGCGGACAGGGCTATGGCTACACCTTC.

The chain couples TRBV4-1 to TRBJ1-1; no firm D call. Deletions cut 1 base from V and 0 bases from J, with 24 bases between. Germline CDR1 and CDR2: MGHRA and YSYEKL. The CDR3 is made up of 20 amino acids. The CDR3 sequence: CASSQGVSPGRLFMNTEAFF. CDR3 DNA sequence: TGCGCCAGCAGCCAAGGTGTCTCGCCAGGAAGGCTTTTCATGAACACTGAAGCTTTCTTT.

The chain is built from TRBV5-6 and TRBJ1-2; TRBD1 matches at 9 bases. The CDR3 is 14 residues long. J lost 4 bases, V lost 0 bases, and 1 base had no gene match. Germline-derived CDR1 and CDR2 are SGHDT and YYEEEE. The DNA of the CDR3 is TGTGCCAGCAGCTTGGGGGACAGGGCCTATGGCTACACCTTC. Amino acid sequence: CASSLGDRAYGYTF.

The genes are TRBV5-1 and TRBJ2-1; TRBD2 agrees at 10 bases. V gave up 0 bases and J gave up 6 bases; unmatched junction bases: 3. Germline V lookup: CDR1 SGHRS, CDR2 YFSETQ. This CDR3 spans 15 amino acids. This CDR3 reads CASSLGLAGANEQFF. CDR3 nucleotide sequence: TGCGCCAGCAGCTTGGGCCTAGCGGGGGCCAATGAGCAGTTCTTC. Variable domain in full (rest from reference TRBV5-1 and TRBJ2-1): KAGVTQTPRYLIKTRGQQVTLSCSPISGHRSVSWYQQTPGQGLQFLFEYFSETQRNKGNFPGRFSGRQFSNSRSEMNVSTLELGDSALYLCASSLGLAGANEQFFGPGTRLTVL.

The rearrangement joins TRBV6-1 to TRBJ2-7, with a possible D match to TRBD1 (6 bases). V shed 8 bases and J shed 4 bases, with 18 bases lying between them. Germline V lookup: CDR1 MNHNS, CDR2 SASEGT. CDR3 size: 14 residues. Here the CDR3 DNA reads TGTGCCAGCTCTGGTCGACAGGTGGGGTACGAGCAGTACGTC. Translation: CASSGRQVGYEQYV.

As regards this clone: Other DNA variants within this sample encode the same CDR3. The chain recombines TRBV4-3 with TRBJ2-6; D unclear. V dropped 0 bases and J dropped 4 bases, with 10 bases sitting between them. Germline assignment: CDR1 LGHNA and CDR2 YSLEER. The CDR3 consists of 16 residues. The CDR3 is CASSQDARSGANVLTF. The CDR3 nucleotides read TGCGCCAGCAGCCAAGATGCTAGGTCGGGGGCCAACGTCCTGACTTTC.

The chain has TRBV5-1 and TRBJ2-5; perhaps TRBD2 as D (6 bases). The CDR3 consists of 14 residues. The ends were cut back, 4 bases at V and 2 bases at J, with 12 bases in the middle. Germline V gene lookup returns CDR1 SGHRS and CDR2 YFSETQ. CDR3 nucleotides: TGCGCCAGCAGCATTGGGACTGTTCAAGAGACCCAGTACTTC. Translated, it gives CASSIGTVQETQYF.

This sequence joins TRBV4-1 and TRBJ2-4; 13 positions match TRBD2. Germline CDR1 and CDR2: MGHRA and YSYEKL. CDR3 size: 16 residues. The junction had 2 bases not matched to a gene; V was cut back by 3 bases and J by 3 bases. CDR3 sequence reads: CASSQGLAGFKNIQYF. The CDR3 nucleotides read TGCGCCAGCAGCCAGGGACTAGCGGGGTTCAAAAACATTCAGTACTTC.

In the case of this clone: At one boundary the junction diverges from the germline segment, which might be a read error. The chain joins TRBV29-1 to TRBJ1-1; unclear D gene. Germline CDR1 and CDR2: SQVTM and ANQGSEA. The CDR3 covers 14 residues. The DNA for the CDR3 is TGCAGCGTCGAAGGAGGACGGGAGAACACTGAAGCTTTCTTT. It specifies CSVEGGRENTEAFF.

J is TRBJ1-2 and V is TRBV19, with 8 bases lining up with TRBD1. The CDR3 contains 13 residues. After removal of 10 bases from V and 6 bases from J, the junction contained 10 bases not matched to a gene. Germline assignment: CDR1 LNHDA and CDR2 SQIVND (reference sequence). Written as DNA, the CDR3 is TGTGCCATCCAGGACAGGGCAGTGGATGGCTACACCTTC. It encodes CAIQDRAVDGYTF.

Note on this clone: A read error may produce the germline difference seen at one junction end. CDR3 sequence: CASRLAGGSDNEQFF. CDR3 DNA sequence: TGTGCCAGCAGACTAGCGGGGGGCTCCGACAATGAGCAGTTCTTC. This chain links TRBV4-2 with TRBJ2-1; 12 bases agree with TRBD2. CDR1 is LGHNA, CDR2 YNFKEQ, per germline. CDR3 size: 15 residues.

The chain has TRBV28 and TRBJ1-6; D not certain. The V gene lost 4 bases and the J gene lost 7 bases, with 17 bases spanning the gap. This CDR3 contains 16 residues. Looked up from germline, CDR1 is MDHEN and CDR2 is SYDVKM. The CDR3 DNA sequence: TGTGCCAGCAGTTCCCGAGGATGGCCTGGGAATTCACCCCTCCACTTT. Translating it yields CASSSRGWPGNSPLHF.

The chain recombines TRBV7-3 with TRBJ2-5; 7 bases are a match to TRBD2. This CDR3 has 14 residues. Germline assignment: CDR1 SGHTA and CDR2 FQGTGA. V lost 2 bases, J lost 3 bases, and 3 bases stayed unmatched. CDR3 loop: CASSLLGGEETQYF. CDR3 DNA: TGTGCCAGCAGCTTATTGGGGGGGGAAGAGACCCAGTACTTC.

The chain has TRBV11-3 and TRBJ2-5; 10 bases align to TRBD2. The CDR3 contains 16 residues. J gave up 0 bases and V 3 bases, and 4 bases lay outside the gene matches. Germline values: CDR1 SGHNT, CDR2 YENEEA. CDR3 DNA: TGTGCCAGCAGCTTCGATAGCGGGAGGCACCAAGAGACCCAGTACTTC. As protein: CASSFDSGRHQETQYF.

The chain combines TRBV19 with TRBJ1-1, with a weak D call TRBD1 (5 bases). Trimming pared 3 bases from V and 2 bases from J, leaving 7 bases between. The CDR3 sequence is 13 residues long. Germline V CDR1 and CDR2: LNHDA, SQIVND (reference sequence). The CDR3 region is CASSMTVNTEAFF. Written as DNA, the CDR3 is TGTGCCAGTAGTATGACAGTTAACACTGAAGCTTTCTTT.

V is TRBV15 and J is TRBJ2-3, with D possibly being TRBD2 (6 bases). Trimming shortened V by 6 bases and J by 0 bases, and 13 bases separated the two germline ends. The CDR3 has 15 residues. From germline, CDR1 is LNHNV and CDR2 YYDKDF (reference sequence). CDR3 bases: TGTGCCACCAGTCCCGGGACTTCTAGCACAGATACGCAGTATTTT. As protein: CATSPGTSSTDTQYF.

This chain links TRBV15 with TRBJ1-1; possibly TRBD1 for D (5 bases). The ends were cut back, 0 bases at V and 3 bases at J, with 5 bases in the middle. The CDR3 runs 13 residues. Germline CDR1 LNHNV, CDR2 YYDKDF (reference sequence). CDR3 bases: TGTGCCACCAGCAGAGAAGGGGACACTGAAGCTTTCTTT. This translates into CATSREGDTEAFF.

J is TRBJ2-3 and V is TRBV18; 11 bases fit TRBD2. The CDR3 totals 14 residues. Germline loops: CDR1 KGHSH, CDR2 LQKENI. After removal of 3 bases from V and 6 bases from J, the junction contained 2 bases not matched to a gene. CDR3 coding DNA: TGTGCCAGCTCACCCGGACTAGCGGGTGATACGCAGTATTTT. It codes for CASSPGLAGDTQYF.

The V call is TRBV9, the J call TRBJ1-5; D not certain. The germline gives CDR1 SGDLS, CDR2 YYNGEE. V was trimmed by 4 bases and J by 4 bases, leaving 6 bases between them. The CDR3 contains 12 residues. CDR3 protein: CASSRGNQPQHF. The CDR3 nucleotides are TGTGCCAGCAGCCGGGGTAATCAGCCCCAGCATTTT.

The chain carries TRBV7-2 and TRBJ2-5, with D perhaps matching TRBD2 (7 bases). Germline V CDR1 and CDR2: SGHTA, FQGNSA. The CDR3 covers 14 residues. The V gene lost 3 bases and the J gene lost 5 bases, with 13 bases spanning the gap. The CDR3 sequence: CASSLPGGRETQYF. CDR3 DNA sequence: TGTGCCAGCAGCTTGCCGGGGGGCAGGGAGACCCAGTACTTC.

This rearrangement joins TRBV5-1 to TRBJ1-6, with TRBD1 matching over 9 bases. V lost 4 bases, J lost 8 bases, and 10 bases stayed unmatched. The CDR3 spans 16 residues. Germline CDR1 SGHRS, CDR2 YFSETQ. The CDR3: CASSPYPTGGDSPLHF. The CDR3 DNA sequence: TGCGCCAGCAGCCCCTACCCGACAGGGGGGGATTCACCCCTCCACTTT.

This chain connects TRBV6-6 to TRBJ2-7; 13 bases map to TRBD2. The length of the CDR3 is 15 residues. Germline CDR1 is MNHNY and CDR2 is SVGAGI (reference sequence). V gave up 5 bases and J gave up 5 bases; unmatched junction bases: 6. CDR3 protein: CASSPLAGGTHEQYV. In nucleotides, the CDR3 is TGTGCCAGCAGTCCACTAGCGGGGGGGACCCACGAGCAGTACGTC.

The CDR3 DNA reads as TGTGCCAGCAGTGAAAGGGTCAGGGCAAAGTACTTC. Translated: CASSERVRAKYF. The rearrangement uses TRBV2 and TRBJ2-5; TRBD1 is a possible D gene (5 bases). Deletions cut 2 bases from V and 12 bases from J, with 13 bases between. This CDR3 has 12 amino acids. Germline CDR1 reads SNHLY; CDR2 reads FYNNEI.

This rearrangement joins TRBV7-3 to TRBJ1-1; weak D call: TRBD1 (5 bases). Trimming shortened V by 5 bases and J by 5 bases, and 15 bases separated the two germline ends. The CDR3 has 14 residues. Germline loops: CDR1 SGHTA, CDR2 FQGTGA. The chain's CDR3 is CASSPQGGETEAFF. The CDR3 DNA reads TGTGCCAGCAGCCCCCAGGGAGGTGAGACTGAAGCTTTCTTT.

The rearrangement joins TRBV6-1 to TRBJ1-1, with 8 nucleotides matching TRBD1. CDR1 MNHNS and CDR2 SASEGT come from the germline V gene. Trimming took 6 bases from V and 3 from J; bases not matched to a gene: 9. This CDR3 is 15 amino acids long. This CDR3 is CASRTMGQVDTEAFF. The DNA for the CDR3 is TGTGCCAGCAGAACTATGGGACAGGTTGACACTGAAGCTTTCTTT.